The 26 T cell receptor beta chains in this list originate from one sample, sequenced in a study of beta chain features in type 1 diabetes. Isolated RNA was reverse transcribed in full, so expressed TCRB transcripts were sequenced. Sequencing was performed with immunoSEQ multiplex PCR; in TCRdb, only in-frame clones are kept and a portion is missing. The sample has 300,000 to 400,000 clones, over 9.5% seen once; the top ten hold under 0.02%. The sequenced material came from naive CD4+ T cells from blood. The receptors originated from a man between 18 and 29 years old in good health.

The rearrangement links TRBV5-8 to TRBJ2-7; D may be TRBD1 (6 bases). CDR1 SGHTS and CDR2 YDEGEE come from the germline V gene. Between the trimmed V and J ends, which lost 4 bases and 7 bases, there was a span of 21 bases. The CDR3 is 15 amino acids. The CDR3 reads CASSQGWGRPYEQYF. DNA for the CDR3: TGTGCCAGCAGCCAGGGGTGGGGACGTCCATATGAGCAGTACTTC.

A few counts support this clone. This chain connects TRBV19 to TRBJ2-1; 10 bases map to TRBD1. The CDR3 spans 14 residues. J lost 9 bases, V lost 7 bases, and 9 bases had no gene match. Per germline, CDR1 LNHDA and CDR2 SQIVND (reference sequence). In DNA, the CDR3 is TGTGCCAGTAACCGGGGGGGGACAGGGGCTGAGCAGTTCTTC. Protein product: CASNRGGTGAEQFF.

This clone was picked up a small number of times. J is TRBJ2-7 and V is TRBV18, with 7 bases identical to TRBD1. Germline CDR1 reads KGHSH; CDR2 reads LQKENI. V lost 2 bases, J lost 5 bases, and 0 bases stayed unmatched. The CDR3 is 12 residues long. The CDR3, as DNA: TGTGCCAGCTCACCAACAGGGGACGAGCAGTACTTC. Its translation: CASSPTGDEQYF.

The chain couples TRBV7-2 to TRBJ1-2; weak D call: TRBD1 (5 bases). This CDR3 has 15 amino acids. Trimming shortened V by 0 bases and J by 6 bases, and 14 bases separated the two germline ends. In germline, CDR1 is SGHTA, CDR2 FQGNSA. The CDR3 reads CASSLALPGRDGYTF. The CDR3 coding sequence is TGTGCCAGCAGCTTAGCCCTCCCAGGGCGTGATGGCTACACCTTC.

The chain recombines TRBV4-2 with TRBJ2-3; TRBD2 is a possible D gene (5 bases). The CDR3 length is 13 residues. V was pared by 3 bases and J by 5 bases, with 9 bases between. From germline, CDR1 is LGHNA and CDR2 YNFKEQ. This CDR3 reads CASSQREEDTQYF. CDR3 sequence (DNA): TGTGCCAGCAGCCAGAGGGAAGAAGATACGCAGTATTTT.

V usage is TRBV5-1 and J usage is TRBJ2-7; TRBD1 matches 8 bases. Germline-derived CDR1 and CDR2 are SGHRS and YFSETQ. Germline trimming cut 5 bases from V and 2 bases from J; bases unmatched to any gene: 9. The CDR3 contains 15 residues. The CDR3 nucleotides are TGCGCCAGCAGTCTGGGGACAGGACTTACCTACGAGCAGTACTTC. Its translation is CASSLGTGLTYEQYF. Supplemented by reference TRBV5-1 and TRBJ2-7, the full variable domain reads KAGVTQTPRYLIKTRGQQVTLSCSPISGHRSVSWYQQTPGQGLQFLFEYFSETQRNKGNFPGRFSGRQFSNSRSEMNVSTLELGDSALYLCASSLGTGLTYEQYFGPGTRLTVT.

The CDR3 DNA reads as TGCAGCGTCAGGATCGGGGGACCTTATGGCTACACCTTC. Protein: CSVRIGGPYGYTF. The J gene is TRBJ1-2, the V gene TRBV29-1; D is perhaps TRBD1 (5 bases). Trimming removed 6 bases at V and 5 bases at J, with 16 bases between. The CDR3 covers 13 residues. CDR1 and CDR2 from the germline V gene are SQVTM and ANQGSEA.

The chain combines TRBV7-9 with TRBJ2-7; a weak D match, TRBD1 (5 bases). Per germline, CDR1 SEHNR and CDR2 FQNEAQ (reference sequence). V lost 3 bases, J lost 2 bases, and 11 bases lay in between. The length of the CDR3 is 14 residues. The chain's CDR3 is CASSFQTATYEQYF. The CDR3 DNA sequence: TGTGCCAGCAGCTTCCAGACAGCGACCTACGAGCAGTACTTC.

The V and J genes are TRBV6-6 and TRBJ2-3, with unresolved D. Trimming took 0 bases from V and 4 from J, leaving 11 bases between them. Germline assignment: CDR1 MNHNY and CDR2 SVGAGI (reference sequence). This CDR3 spans 15 amino acids. CDR3 protein: CASSYSIWRPDTQYF. In DNA, the CDR3 is TGTGCCAGCAGTTACTCGATTTGGCGGCCAGATACGCAGTATTTT.

This clone was seen a handful of times. The chain couples TRBV7-9 to TRBJ2-1; no clear D. Trimming removed 5 bases at V and 0 bases at J, with 11 bases between. The germline gives CDR1 SEHNR, CDR2 FQNEAQ (reference sequence). This CDR3 contains 15 residues. The CDR3 protein is CASSRSLSSYNEQFF. In DNA form, the CDR3 reads TGTGCCAGCAGCCGATCTCTTAGCTCCTACAATGAGCAGTTCTTC. Using reference TRBV7-9 and TRBJ2-1 for the parts outside the CDR3, the full variable domain is DTGVSQNPRHKITKRGQNVTFRCDPISEHNRLYWYRQTLGQGPEFLTYFQNEAQLEKSRLLSDRFSAERPKGSFSTLEIQRTEQGDSAMYLCASSRSLSSYNEQFFGPGTRLTVL.

The J gene is TRBJ2-3, the V gene TRBV5-1; a possible D gene is TRBD2 (6 bases). V lost 4 bases, J lost 1 base, and 7 bases lay in between. Germline V gene sequence: CDR1 SGHRS, CDR2 YFSETQ. The CDR3 runs 13 residues. For the CDR3, the DNA is TGCGCCAGCAGCGTAGCGGGCACAGATACGCAGTATTTT. This translates into CASSVAGTDTQYF.

J is TRBJ2-7 and V is TRBV28, with D possibly matching TRBD2 (6 bases). Trimming stripped 5 bases from V and 0 bases from J, with 14 bases between. The germline gives CDR1 MDHEN, CDR2 SYDVKM. The CDR3 spans 15 residues. In DNA form, the CDR3 reads TGTGCCAGCAGTCCCACTCTAGCGAACTCCTACGAGCAGTACTTC. It yields the protein CASSPTLANSYEQYF.

This clone has just a few counts. The chain has TRBV30 and TRBJ2-5; 7 nucleotides align to TRBD1. Looked up from germline, CDR1 is GTSNPN and CDR2 is SVGIG (reference sequence). CDR3 length: 15 amino acids. With V trimmed by 4 bases and J by 1 base, 9 bases remained unmatched. The CDR3 nucleotides are TGTGCCTGGAATTCCGGGACAGTATCCCAAGAGACCCAGTACTTC. It translates to CAWNSGTVSQETQYF.

J is TRBJ2-7 and V is TRBV7-9; 7 bases line up with TRBD1. The junction had 8 bases not matched to a gene; V was cut back by 7 bases and J by 5 bases. This CDR3 comprises 13 residues. Germline CDR1 SEHNR, CDR2 FQNEAQ (reference sequence). This CDR3 reads CASNNRGVDEQYF. The CDR3 DNA reads TGTGCCAGCAATAACAGGGGTGTGGACGAGCAGTACTTC.

The table lists this clone with a few counts. The chain employs TRBV9 and TRBJ1-4; TRBD1 aligns across 12 bases. Germline V gives CDR1 SGDLS, CDR2 YYNGEE. CDR3 length: 19 residues. V shed 0 bases, J shed 6 bases, and the junction held 12 bases outside the gene matches. This CDR3 is CASSVAGTGGPPGDEKLFF. CDR3 nucleotide sequence: TGTGCCAGCAGCGTAGCCGGGACAGGGGGCCCGCCTGGCGATGAAAAACTGTTTTTT.

The rearrangement joins TRBV30 to TRBJ1-4, with D maybe TRBD1 (5 bases). The V gene's germline CDR1 is GTSNPN and CDR2 SVGIG (reference sequence). Trimming took 2 bases from V and 8 from J, leaving 9 bases between them. This CDR3 is 12 amino acids long. The CDR3 protein is CAWSMGREKLFF. DNA for the CDR3: TGTGCCTGGAGTATGGGGCGGGAAAAACTGTTTTTT.

This clone was seen a handful of times. V and J are TRBV2 and TRBJ2-7, with 9 bases aligning to TRBD1. Germline loops: CDR1 SNHLY, CDR2 FYNNEI. The CDR3 is made up of 14 amino acids. The V segment lost 6 bases and the J segment 7 bases; nucleotides outside the gene matches: 10. The CDR3, as DNA: TGTGCCAGCAGCAGGGACAGGGCGATGGGGGAGCAGTACTTC. It specifies CASSRDRAMGEQYF. The variable domain in full, with the rest retrieved from reference TRBV2 and TRBJ2-7, is EPEVTQTPSHQVTQMGQEVILRCVPISNHLYFYWYRQILGQKVEFLVSFYNNEISEKSEIFDDQFSVERPDGSNFTLKIRSTKLEDSAMYFCASSRDRAMGEQYFGPGTRLTVT.

Concerning this clone: Other DNA sequences in this specimen translate into the identical CDR3. The chain employs TRBV7-3 and TRBJ2-2; D is undetermined. The CDR3 consists of 14 residues. V was trimmed by 2 bases and J by 0 bases, leaving 4 bases between them. The V gene's germline CDR1 is SGHTA and CDR2 FQGTGA. In nucleotides, the CDR3 is TGTGCCAGCAGCTTATCTCCGAACACCGGGGAGCTGTTTTTT. It codes for CASSLSPNTGELFF.

This chain links TRBV4-2 with TRBJ2-3; TRBD2 matches 11 bases. Trimming removed 6 bases from V and 7 bases from J; junction bases left unmatched: 6. The CDR3 spans 14 residues. Per germline, CDR1 LGHNA and CDR2 YNFKEQ. Here the CDR3 DNA reads TGTGCCAGCAGGGTAGCGGGGGGGCCTTATACGCAGTATTTT. It is translated as CASRVAGGPYTQYF.

CDR3 sequence: CASSLWGGSGANVLTF. The CDR3 DNA reads as TGTGCCAGCAGTTTATGGGGCGGCTCTGGGGCCAACGTCCTGACTTTC. The rearrangement links TRBV27 to TRBJ2-6; possibly TRBD1 for D (5 bases). The V and J ends lost 1 base and 0 bases respectively, with 7 bases between them. Germline values: CDR1 MNHEY, CDR2 SMNVEV (reference sequence). This CDR3 contains 16 residues.

The chain couples TRBV14 to TRBJ1-1; tentatively, D is TRBD1 (5 bases). The germline CDR1 and CDR2 sequences are SGHDN and FVKESK. This CDR3 region has 14 residues. The V and J ends lost 1 base and 4 bases respectively, with 10 bases between them. CDR3 nucleotides: TGTGCCAGCAGCCAAGCAGGGCCGAGCACTGAAGCTTTCTTT. This sequence encodes CASSQAGPSTEAFF.

Only a few counts were recorded for this clone. The CDR3 DNA sequence: TGCGCCAGCAGCCAAGGGACCGGGACAGTCCAAGAGACCCAGTACTTC. As protein: CASSQGTGTVQETQYF. This chain uses TRBV4-3 with TRBJ2-5; 7 bases line up with TRBD1. Unmatched junction bases numbered 6, after V lost 1 base and J lost 1 base. CDR1 and CDR2 from the germline V gene are LGHNA and YSLEER. This CDR3 spans 16 amino acids.

This clone was observed a few times. The same CDR3 arises from other DNA sequences in this sample as well. V gene TRBV30 combines with J gene TRBJ1-4, with TRBD1 as a possible D gene (6 bases). Trimming cost V 3 bases and J 1 base, with 9 bases left between them. The CDR3 has 14 residues. In germline, CDR1 is GTSNPN, CDR2 SVGIG (reference sequence). The CDR3 reads CAWSVGGTNEKLFF. In DNA, the CDR3 is TGTGCCTGGAGCGTAGGGGGAACTAATGAAAAACTGTTTTTT.

V usage is TRBV14 and J usage is TRBJ2-1, with 11 bases fitting TRBD2. The CDR3 has 22 amino acids. CDR1 SGHDN and CDR2 FVKESK come from the germline V gene. Losses at the gene ends were 4 bases for V and 3 bases for J; bases not matched to a gene: 23. The CDR3 sequence is CASSLLSSGSTSGRFVYNEQFF. The CDR3 DNA follows: TGTGCCAGCAGCCTACTATCATCCGGATCCACTAGCGGGAGATTTGTCTACAATGAGCAGTTCTTC.

The rearrangement links TRBV28 to TRBJ2-3, with D possibly matching TRBD1 (5 bases). The CDR3 is made up of 16 amino acids. V lost 6 bases and J lost 2, with 18 bases in between. CDR1 is MDHEN, CDR2 SYDVKM, per germline. The CDR3 reads CASSRNRRATTDTQYF. CDR3 DNA sequence: TGTGCCAGCAGCAGAAACAGGAGAGCCACCACAGATACGCAGTATTTT.

This chain uses TRBV7-2 with TRBJ1-5; 8 bases fit TRBD1. This CDR3 has 16 residues. Germline V lookup: CDR1 SGHTA, CDR2 FQGNSA. Trimming took 1 base from V and 2 from J; bases not matched to a gene: 4. As DNA, the CDR3 is TGTGCCAGCAGCTTAGGGACAGGGTCGGGCAATCAGCCCCAGCATTTT. Translation: CASSLGTGSGNQPQHF.